The 26 T cell receptor beta chains below all came from one sample that was sequenced in a study of beta chain features in type 1 diabetes. Isolated RNA was reverse transcribed in full, so expressed TCRB transcripts were sequenced. Some clones are missing from TCRdb's copy, which holds only in-frame ones; the method was immunoSEQ multiplex PCR. This table has 140,000 to 150,000 clones, around 51% appearing once. Material for sequencing was Tregs from blood. These receptors originate from a man aged 18 to 30 in good health.

In its sample, this clone was seen a few times. V is TRBV10-3 and J is TRBJ1-3, with 8 positions matching TRBD1. The germline CDR1 and CDR2 sequences are ENHRY and SYGVKD. There are 15 residues in the CDR3. Germline trimming cut 6 bases from V and 3 bases from J; bases unmatched to any gene: 7. This CDR3 is CAIRLGQGDGNTIYF. The CDR3 DNA reads TGTGCCATCAGACTCGGACAGGGTGATGGAAACACCATATATTTT.

This CDR3 is CASSFGSKADTQYF. DNA of the CDR3: TGTGCCAGCAGTTTTGGGAGTAAGGCAGATACGCAGTATTTT. The chain links TRBV27 to TRBJ2-3, with a tentative D call TRBD2 (5 bases). Germline CDR1 MNHEY, CDR2 SMNVEV (reference sequence). This CDR3 comprises 14 residues. Trimming left V 3 bases short and J 4 bases short, with 11 bases between.

The chain links TRBV29-1 to TRBJ2-5; no firm D call. This CDR3 spans 12 amino acids. Trimming removed 5 bases at V and 4 bases at J, with 11 bases between. Germline CDR1 and CDR2: SQVTM and ANQGSEA. Here the CDR3 reads CSVPRVAETQYF. In DNA, the CDR3 is TGCAGCGTTCCTAGAGTTGCAGAGACCCAGTACTTC.

This chain connects TRBV6-6 to TRBJ2-7; D possibly corresponds to TRBD1 (6 bases). V shed 4 bases and J shed 1 base, with 8 bases lying between them. The CDR3 is 13 residues long. The germline V gene has CDR1 MNHNY and CDR2 SVGAGI (reference sequence). The CDR3 sequence: CASSWDKSYEQYF. The CDR3 region has the DNA TGTGCCAGCAGTTGGGACAAATCCTACGAGCAGTACTTC.

The chain employs TRBV5-4 and TRBJ1-1; TRBD1 matches at 8 bases. CDR3 length: 15 amino acids. V lost 0 bases, J lost 11 bases, and 12 bases stayed unmatched. CDR1 SGHNT and CDR2 YYREEE come from the germline V gene (reference sequence). As DNA, the CDR3 is TGTGCCAGCAGCTTGGGTCCACAGGGGGGGGCAGAGGCTTTCTTT. Translated, it gives CASSLGPQGGAEAFF.

The V gene is TRBV7-2, the J gene TRBJ1-2; a weak D match, TRBD1 (6 bases). The CDR3 has 17 residues. Germline V gene data show CDR1 as SGHTA and CDR2 as FQGNSA. V was pared by 1 base and J by 1 base, with 16 bases between. The chain's CDR3 is CASSLVAGDRRNYGYTF. The CDR3 DNA is TGTGCCAGCAGCTTAGTTGCAGGGGATCGTCGTAACTATGGCTACACCTTC.

This clone was picked up a small number of times. The chain joins TRBV27 to TRBJ2-3; TRBD1 might be the D (5 bases). Trimming took off 6 bases at V and 2 bases at J, with 9 bases between the two ends. Germline V gives CDR1 MNHEY, CDR2 SMNVEV (reference sequence). CDR3 length: 13 residues. CDR3: CASRKDTTDTQYF. DNA of the CDR3: TGTGCCAGCAGGAAGGACACCACAGATACGCAGTATTTT.

This clone was picked up a small number of times. V is TRBV11-2 and J is TRBJ2-3; 8 nucleotides align to TRBD1. V shed 1 base and J 0 bases; nucleotides not matched to a gene: 6. This CDR3 has 17 residues. Germline V lookup: CDR1 SGHAT, CDR2 FQNNGV. Here the CDR3 reads CASSLVPRTGSTDTQYF. The CDR3 bases are TGTGCCAGCAGCTTAGTTCCCAGGACAGGGAGCACAGATACGCAGTATTTT.

The chain is built from TRBV7-8 and TRBJ2-1, with a weak D call TRBD2 (7 bases). The CDR3 is 16 residues long. V was cut by 0 bases and J by 1 base, with 10 bases left in between. Germline lookup yields CDR1 SGHVS and CDR2 FQNEAQ. CDR3 sequence: CASSLAGGDSYNEQFF. The CDR3 nucleotides are TGTGCCAGCAGCTTAGCAGGGGGGGATTCCTACAATGAGCAGTTCTTC.

This clone was seen more than once but under ten times. J is TRBJ1-4 and V is TRBV6-5; TRBD1 aligns across 8 bases. With V trimmed by 5 bases and J by 7 bases, 9 bases remained unmatched. The germline V gene has CDR1 MNHEY and CDR2 SVGAGI. This CDR3 comprises 15 residues. CDR3 residues: CASSPRTGTGEKLFF. The CDR3 DNA reads as TGTGCCAGCAGTCCTCGGACAGGGACGGGTGAAAAACTGTTTTTT.

This clone was seen only a few times. The rearrangement joins TRBV4-3 to TRBJ2-5, with no clear D. The DNA end favors TRBJ2-7, so the J call may be wrong. Germline V gives CDR1 LGHNA, CDR2 YSLEER. The CDR3 totals 18 residues. The CDR3 region has the DNA TGCGCCAGCAGCCAAGGTCCCCTTACGCGGAAGAGCTCCTACGAGCAGTACTTC. Encoded protein: CASSQGPLTRKSSYEQYF.

The V and J genes are TRBV29-1 and TRBJ2-7; TRBD1 agrees at 12 bases. V was clipped by 3 bases and J by 4 bases; unmatched bases: 4. This CDR3 is 14 amino acids long. Germline assignment: CDR1 SQVTM and CDR2 ANQGSEA. CDR3 residues: CSVEGQGAPYEQYF. CDR3 DNA: TGCAGCGTTGAGGGACAGGGGGCTCCGTACGAGCAGTACTTC.

The rearrangement uses TRBV4-1 and TRBJ2-2; tentative D call: TRBD1 (7 bases). The V and J ends lost 4 bases and 2 bases respectively, with 29 bases between them. Germline CDR1 and CDR2: MGHRA and YSYEKL. The CDR3 loop spans 21 amino acids. Here the CDR3 DNA reads TGCGCCAGCAGCCGAAGAGGCTTTTCAGGGGGGTCGACCGGTAACACCGGGGAGCTGTTTTTT. This sequence encodes CASSRRGFSGGSTGNTGELFF.

The chain recombines TRBV9 with TRBJ1-4; 7 positions match TRBD1. The CDR3 is 15 amino acids. The germline CDR1 and CDR2 sequences are SGDLS and YYNGEE. After removal of 7 bases from V and 6 bases from J, the junction contained 12 bases not matched to a gene. For the CDR3, the DNA is TGTGCCAGCCGGAGGGGGCTGGGTAGTGATGAAAAACTGTTTTTT. Encoded protein: CASRRGLGSDEKLFF.

This clone was recorded many times. The chain uses TRBV19 and TRBJ1-5, with 8 bases fitting TRBD1. Germline V lookup: CDR1 LNHDA, CDR2 SQIVND (reference sequence). V shed 4 bases and J 4 bases; nucleotides not matched to a gene: 3. The CDR3 is made up of 14 amino acids. CDR3 sequence: CASSNYRGNQPQHF. Written as DNA, the CDR3 is TGTGCCAGTAGTAACTACAGGGGGAATCAGCCCCAGCATTTT.

The rearrangement links TRBV9 to TRBJ1-2; a weak D match, TRBD1 (6 bases). The CDR3 runs to 15 residues. CDR1 is SGDLS and CDR2 is YYNGEE in the germline V gene. V was trimmed by 0 bases and J by 4 bases, leaving 13 bases between them. CDR3 sequence reads: CASSVGTVNLYGYTF. The CDR3 nucleotides read TGTGCCAGCAGCGTAGGGACAGTTAATCTCTATGGCTACACCTTC. The full variable domain, completed using reference TRBV9 and TRBJ1-2, is DSGVTQTPKHLITATGQRVTLRCSPRSGDLSVYWYQQSLDQGLQFLIQYYNGEERAKGNILERFSAQQFPDLHSELNLSSLELGDSALYFCASSVGTVNLYGYTFGSGTRLTVV.

This clone was seen a few times. The chain couples TRBV16 to TRBJ2-7, with TRBD1 identical over 10 bases. Trimming cost V 4 bases and J 3 bases; bases outside gene matches: 6. In germline, CDR1 is KGHSY, CDR2 FQNENV. The CDR3 is 15 amino acids. The CDR3 DNA reads as TGTGCCAGCAGCCGACGGGACAGGGGTTTCTACGAGCAGTACTTC. Protein sequence: CASSRRDRGFYEQYF.

This clone showed up just once. The chain employs TRBV5-1 and TRBJ1-2, with 8 bases aligning to TRBD1. CDR3 length: 14 residues. V lost 4 bases and J lost 3; bases outside the gene matches: 5. CDR1 is SGHRS and CDR2 is YFSETQ in the germline V gene. This CDR3 reads CASSRTGTDYGYTF. The DNA for the CDR3 is TGCGCCAGCAGCAGGACAGGGACCGACTATGGCTACACCTTC.

The chain links TRBV14 to TRBJ1-2; TRBD1 matches at 8 bases. The CDR3 is 15 amino acids. Germline V lookup: CDR1 SGHDN, CDR2 FVKESK. Losses at the gene ends were 4 bases for V and 6 bases for J; bases not matched to a gene: 10. This CDR3 reads CASSRRQGLGDGYTF. The CDR3 DNA reads TGTGCCAGCAGCCGGAGACAGGGGCTCGGGGATGGCTACACCTTC.

The chain couples TRBV6-5 to TRBJ2-7, with TRBD2 as a possible D gene (6 bases). The CDR3 runs to 14 residues. CDR1 MNHEY and CDR2 SVGAGI come from the germline V gene. Trimming took 1 base from V and 1 from J, leaving 8 bases between them. CDR3 sequence (DNA): TGTGCCAGCAGTTACTGGGCGGGGTCCTACGAGCAGTACTTC. The encoded protein is CASSYWAGSYEQYF.

A few counts support this clone. J is TRBJ2-7 and V is TRBV28, with 7 positions matching TRBD1. The junction had 6 bases not matched to a gene; V was cut back by 5 bases and J by 2 bases. Per germline, CDR1 MDHEN and CDR2 SYDVKM. The CDR3 runs to 14 residues. As DNA, the CDR3 is TGTGCCAGCAGTCACAACAGGGGTGCCTACGAGCAGTACTTC. Protein: CASSHNRGAYEQYF.

This chain links TRBV7-9 with TRBJ2-3; TRBD2 agrees at 7 bases. Trimming removed 0 bases from V and 3 bases from J; junction bases left unmatched: 0. Germline V gene data show CDR1 as SEHNR and CDR2 as FQNEAQ (reference sequence). The CDR3 is 14 amino acids. DNA of the CDR3: TGTGCCAGCAGCTTAGCGGGGGGGACAGATACGCAGTATTTT. Translated: CASSLAGGTDTQYF.

The table lists this clone with a few counts. The chain joins TRBV18 to TRBJ2-1; 9 bases are shared with TRBD1. Germline lookup yields CDR1 KGHSH and CDR2 LQKENI. This CDR3 region has 15 residues. V shed 3 bases, J shed 0 bases, and the junction held 0 bases outside the gene matches. Here the CDR3 reads CASSPTGGSYNEQFF. CDR3 sequence (DNA): TGTGCCAGCTCACCGACAGGGGGCTCCTACAATGAGCAGTTCTTC.

This clone was detected a few times. The rearrangement links TRBV28 to TRBJ2-5; TRBD2 aligns across 11 bases. Germline loops: CDR1 MDHEN, CDR2 SYDVKM. V shed 6 bases, J shed 5 bases, and the junction held 17 bases outside the gene matches. The CDR3 sequence is 18 residues long. The CDR3 here is CASSPLAGGKFSTETQYF. CDR3 bases: TGTGCCAGCAGCCCCCTAGCGGGGGGAAAGTTTTCGACGGAGACCCAGTACTTC. Full variable domain (remainder filled in from reference TRBV28 and TRBJ2-5): DVKVTQSSRYLVKRTGEKVFLECVQDMDHENMFWYRQDPGLGLRLIYFSYDVKMKEKGDIPEGYSVSREKKERFSLILESASTNQTSMYLCASSPLAGGKFSTETQYFGPGTRLLVL.

The chain couples TRBV28 to TRBJ1-5; a possible D gene is TRBD1 (5 bases). V lost 3 bases and J lost 7, with 10 bases in between. The CDR3 runs to 13 residues. Germline V gene data show CDR1 as MDHEN and CDR2 as SYDVKM. CDR3 in amino acids: CASSFGGGQPQHF. Written as DNA, the CDR3 is TGTGCCAGCAGTTTCGGGGGAGGGCAGCCCCAGCATTTT.

This clone appeared once. This chain links TRBV27 with TRBJ2-7; 11 bases match TRBD2. V was clipped by 8 bases and J by 2 bases; unmatched bases: 5. From germline, CDR1 is MNHEY and CDR2 SMNVEV (reference sequence). This CDR3 contains 14 residues. The CDR3: CASRSGLAAYEQYF. The CDR3 DNA reads as TGTGCCAGCCGATCGGGACTAGCGGCCTACGAGCAGTACTTC.